This T cell receptor (beta chain) was found in a study of graft-versus-host responses after intestinal transplantation (dated by TCRdb to 2020 to 2023). A note on the overall study: Recipients received multivisceral, liver-intestinal, or isolated intestinal transplants. Every recipient was given anti-thymocyte globulin induction, then maintenance tacrolimus and steroids for around three years. Bulk TCR-beta CDR3 sequencing was used to track graft-versus-host and host-versus-graft alloreactive T cell clones in the graft, circulation and bone marrow after intestinal transplantation. To identify alloreactive clones, pre-transplant mixed lymphocyte reaction products were sequenced and then compared with unstimulated pre-transplant donor and recipient T cells. Of the roughly 25 intestinal transplant recipients enrolled in the cohort, one of whom was a retransplant, a few patients without pretransplant specimens were excluded. A peak of at least 4% donor T cells among recipient peripheral blood mononuclear cells was the definition used for donor T cell macrochimerism. Samples from a few later patients were sequenced in-house on an Illumina MiSeq with MiXCR processing rather than by the commercial service.

Library method: the immunoSEQ multiplex PCR assay. For most patients, genomic DNA was subjected to high-throughput TCR-beta CDR3 sequencing by Adaptive Biotechnologies. As for the authors' bioinformatics: TCR sequencing data were retrieved from Adaptive's ImmunoSEQ software for around 19 patients, whereas three other patients were processed with MiXCR and VDJtools. CDR3 nucleotide sequences shared between donor and recipient were removed because the origin of such sequences could not be assigned. To be classed as alloreactive, a clone needed at least 2-fold expansion over unstimulated cells and a minimum CFSE-low frequency of 0.002% (template counts) or 0.001% (read counts). Clones detected in sequenced pre-transplant spleen, lymph node, or MLR CFSE-low populations of the donor or recipient were defined as mappable. The cumulative frequency of alloreactive clones was calculated as a percentage of all sequences, weighted by copy number. The source is immuneACCESS, and TCRdb retained only in-frame sequences with V and J called. Part of the clones is not carried over; for the studies checked, unresolved V genes explain less than half of this, and the remainder is unexplained. Clonal size and the V and J genes are those of that table, whereas D and trimming came from the DNA. A total of around 11,000 clones appear in this sample, under 80% of them only once. 9% to 10% of the sample is held by the ten biggest clonotypes.

Beyond this particular receptor, the publication reports: Early after transplant, peak levels of circulating GvH clones were found to be associated with declines in HvG clones. The relatively low number and heterogeneity of intestinal transplant patients limited the conclusions. High GvH to HvG T cell clonal ratios were observed in the allografts of patients with donor T cell macrochimerism. GvH clones turned up in recipient bone marrow, with some appearing earlier in ileal mucosa or blood, a pattern consistent with an intestinal mucosal origin.

Intraepithelial and lamina propria lymphocytes were isolated from graft specimens using dithiothreitol, EDTA incubations and collagenase D digestion. Bulk TCR-beta sequencing was performed on serial intestinal graft biopsy specimens collected as late as 600 days after transplant. About this clone: Its antigen is not yet known. Nothing much larger sits one base from this clone, and base qualities are not available.

The sequencing used ileum tissue, collected 23 days after intestinal transplant. The TCR was taken from a human patient who received an intestinal transplant, so some T cells may come from the graft donor.

The sequence in DNA is TGTGCCAGCAGTTGGGACAGGGACTACACCGGGGAGCTGTTTTTT. This translates into CASSWDRDYTGELFF. The V and J genes are TRBV6-1 and TRBJ2-2, and TRBD1 aligns with 9 junction nucleotides. The germline V and J ends show losses of 5 bases and 3 bases respectively, and no gene match explains 4 bases of the junction. CDR1 and CDR2, per the germline V gene, are MNHNS and SASEGT. The CDR3 runs 15 residues from the cysteine to the phenylalanine. The kept DNA is CDR3 alone, 45 bases in frame from the first base.